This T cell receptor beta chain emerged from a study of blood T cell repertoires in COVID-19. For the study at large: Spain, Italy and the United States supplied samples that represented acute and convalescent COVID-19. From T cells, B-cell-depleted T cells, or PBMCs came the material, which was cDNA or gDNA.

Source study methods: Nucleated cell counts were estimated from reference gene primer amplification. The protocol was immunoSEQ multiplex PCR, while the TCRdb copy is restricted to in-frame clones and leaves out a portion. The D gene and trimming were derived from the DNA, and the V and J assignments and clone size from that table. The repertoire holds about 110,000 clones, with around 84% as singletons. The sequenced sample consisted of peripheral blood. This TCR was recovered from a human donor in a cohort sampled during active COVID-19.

CDR3 sequence (DNA): TGCGCCAGCAGCTACGGGGGGTCGGGCTCCTACGAGCAGTACTTC. It yields the protein CASSYGGSGSYEQYF. The chain has TRBV5-1 and TRBJ2-7; 7 nucleotides agree with TRBD2. Germline V gene lookup returns CDR1 SGHRS and CDR2 YFSETQ. This CDR3 has 15 residues. Trimming cost V 3 bases and J 0 bases; bases outside gene matches: 6.